The text below deals with one TCR beta chain. Only a few counts were recorded for this clonotype. This clone's antigen is unknown. Base qualities are not recorded, but no much larger clone differs from it by a single base. The junction carries 10 bases between V and J, which are trimmed by 3 bases and 1 base respectively. The cysteine opens and the phenylalanine closes a CDR3 of 15 amino acids. The only DNA kept is the CDR3, 45 bases in frame from the first base. CDR1 and CDR2 (LNHDA, SQIVND) derive from the germline V gene (reference sequence). This sample stems from a study of CD8 T cells in ankylosing spondylitis (dated by TCRdb to about 2017). Regarding the research as a whole: To find TCR variants linked to disease, the study profiled T cell receptor beta repertoires in ankylosing spondylitis patients and healthy donors. In total, the full study cohort was made up of approximately 99 healthy donors and 25 to 30 ankylosing spondylitis patients. Samples of peripheral blood were taken, and for ankylosing spondylitis patients, synovial fluid was collected as well. Overall study results and their limits: Some motif variants were previously reported in synovial fluid and blood of reactive arthritis patients, suggesting common disease-initiation mechanisms. A TCR beta motif made up of seven or eight highly homologous amino acid variants appeared to be characteristic of blood from ankylosing spondylitis patients. The disease-linked clones had a CD8+ phenotype and were found at relatively low frequencies in peripheral blood. The disease-linked clones were reported to be significantly enriched in matched synovial fluid samples from ankylosing spondylitis patients.

Instrument used: Illumina HiSeq 2500. Quantitative 5'-RACE with molecular barcodes was used to prepare TCR beta libraries. As for how the authors treated the data: A new computational method, built on a probabilistic model of VDJ rearrangement, was used to identify disease-linked TCR variants. TCRdb applied fastp at Q25 and MiXCR to the public reads, then kept only in-frame beta chains. Entries are consolidated by CDR3 protein sequence, retaining the most common genes and DNA. V and J calls and clone size were set by TCRdb, not the authors. This sample lists some 46,000 distinct CDR3 sequences; about 11% were detected once. The ten most abundant clones make up more than 1.3% of the sample.

Recombination linked TRBV19 to TRBJ1-5; the D gene assignment is ambiguous. The clonotype comes from a male donor with ankylosing spondylitis or in good health (not recorded which). The sample consisted of blood, either unsorted or a sorted T cell fraction (not recorded which). Here is the DNA: TGTGCCAGTAGTATCGCGGGGTTGAGCAATCAGCCCCAGCATTTT. Its amino acids are CASSIAGLSNQPQHF.